These T cell receptor beta chains were read from a single sample in a study of T-cell reconstitution after alpha-beta-depleted transplantation in children. TCRdb called the PCR reads again in MiXCR, with one record for every CDR3 protein. The data contain around 87,000 distinct CDR3 sequences, roughly 8% of them singletons. The sample consisted of PBMCs from the stem cell graft donor, taken from the stem cell graft. The source is a human donor who donated a stem cell graft to a child with congenital amegakaryocytic thrombocytopenia. Both conserved end residues are part of each CDR3. The order of the fields is CDR3 protein, V gene.

CDR3: CASSLDRRGTEAFF
V: TRBV5-1

CDR3: CASSLARQSQNEKLFF
V: TRBV5-1

CDR3: CASSSTTRGSYGYTF
V: TRBV5-1

CDR3: CASSSRTGGINEQFF
V: TRBV5-1

CDR3: CASSSPPRGFNEQFF
V: TRBV28

CDR3: CSAPNGRAGSTEAFF
V: TRBV20-1

CDR3: CAWSVLSAGGPGEQFF
V: TRBV30

CDR3: CASSENPEKLFF
V: TRBV2

CDR3: CASKEQQTEKLFF
V: TRBV19

CDR3: CWGLIPGLAGPTNTGELFF
V: TRBV20-1

CDR3: CASSEIAAAGETQYF
V: TRBV10-1

CDR3: CASKEDLSSPLHF
V: TRBV6-1

CDR3: CSVASGRDTEAFF
V: TRBV29-1

CDR3: CASSLSEQFF
V: TRBV12-3/TRBV12-4

CDR3: CSARDPPGRSLVFRSPLHF
V: TRBV20-1

CDR3: CASSLGSLDTEAFF
V: TRBV5-1

CDR3: CAASYTGRRGRTEAFF
V: TRBV6-7

CDR3: CSARIGPEAFF
V: TRBV29-1

CDR3: CASRDPGTSGYEQYF
V: TRBV10-2

CDR3: CASSPEPAKNIQYF
V: TRBV18